These 31 T cell receptor beta chains originate from one sample sequenced in a study of CD4 and CD8 cells across lung adenocarcinoma regions. TCRdb reprocessed the PCR reads via MiXCR and lists one record per CDR3 protein. The sample lists around 9,800 distinct CDR3 sequences, about 53% occurring once. The source material was CD4+ T cells from the center of a lung tumor. All receptors come from a male donor with lung adenocarcinoma. The CD4 and CD8 labels of this study may be unreliable.

This clonotype is classed as medium-sized (0.01 to 0.1%). The rearrangement links TRBV6-5 to TRBJ2-2, with D perhaps assigned TRBD1 or TRBD2 (5 bases each). V was shortened by 7 bases and J by 0 bases, with 9 bases between the two germline ends. This CDR3 spans 14 amino acids. Germline V gives CDR1 MNHEY, CDR2 SVGAGI. The CDR3 DNA sequence: TGTGCCAGCAAAGCGGACACGAACACCGGGGAGCTGTTTTTT. It yields the protein CASKADTNTGELFF.

This clonotype was seen many times. The rearrangement links TRBV4-3 to TRBJ2-5; perhaps D is TRBD1 or TRBD2 (6 bases each). Germline CDR1 is LGHNA and CDR2 is YSLEER. The V end lost 1 base, the J end lost 0 bases, and 9 bases lay between the germline ends. The CDR3 is made up of 15 amino acids. Written as DNA, the CDR3 is TGCGCCAGCAGCCAAGCGAGGGGGGACCAAGAGACCCAGTACTTC. It yields the protein CASSQARGDQETQYF.

CDR3 coding DNA: TGTGCCAGCATCCGGACAGGGGACGGCTACACCTTC. Translating gives CASIRTGDGYTF. The chain is built from TRBV6-1 and TRBJ1-2; 9 bases line up with TRBD1. This CDR3 has 12 amino acids. The germline CDR1 and CDR2 sequences are MNHNS and SASEGT. V gave up 7 bases and J gave up 8 bases; unmatched junction bases: 5.

Notes on this clonotype: A read error is likely, as this CDR3 ends without the conserved phenylalanine or tryptophan. The chain links TRBV6-1 to TRBJ2-1; D call uncertain. Germline V lookup: CDR1 MNHNS, CDR2 SASEGT. This CDR3 comprises 11 residues. Deletions cut 8 bases from V and 4 bases from J, with 6 bases between. As DNA, the CDR3 is TGTGCCAGCGCGGATTACAATGAGCAGTTCTCC. Translation gives CASADYNEQFS.

This clonotype was counted a few times. The chain couples TRBV20-1 to TRBJ2-5, with 10 bases that match TRBD1. J lost 1 base, V lost 5 bases, and 13 bases had no gene match. Per the germline V gene, CDR1 is DFQATT and CDR2 is SNEGSKA (reference sequence). The CDR3 is 17 amino acids. The CDR3 bases are TGCAGTGCTGAAACCGGGACAGGGGTTGGAGTCCAAGAGACCCAGTACTTC. It is translated as CSAETGTGVGVQETQYF.

Turning to this clonotype: This may be a read error: a much more frequent sequence differs by one nucleotide. The chain joins TRBV14 to TRBJ2-1; D is unresolved. V lost 4 bases and J lost 13, with 14 bases in between. There are 12 residues in the CDR3. The germline gives CDR1 SGHDN, CDR2 FVKESK. The CDR3 region has the DNA TGTGCCAGCAGCCTGGATCGAGAGACCCAGTTCTTC. Translating it yields CASSLDRETQFF.

This clonotype was seen a handful of times. The CDR3 does not close with the conserved phenylalanine or tryptophan, likely indicating a read error. The DNA is omitted, as the CDR3 cannot be located on it reliably, and the CDR3 follows TCRdb's listing. The chain joins TRBV29-1 to TRBJ2-1; the table assigns TRBD1, which was not confirmed against the DNA. Germline V gene sequence: CDR1 SQVTM, CDR2 ANQGSEA. The CDR3 numbers 20 amino acids, ends counted. This CDR3 reads CSWEIQQPPGHGGAKLCTGH.

The chain links TRBV10-3 to TRBJ2-5; the match to TRBD2 covers 10 bases. The J call may be wrong; the DNA end is better matched by TRBJ2-3. Germline V gene data show CDR1 as ENHRY and CDR2 as SYGVKD. This CDR3 is built from 15 residues. The CDR3 is CGAGDASGGQETQYF. CDR3 in DNA: TGTGGTGCGGGGGACGCTAGCGGGGGCCAAGAGACCCAGTATTTT.

This clonotype appeared a few times. DNA of the CDR3: TGCGCCAGCAGCCGGGACAGAAGTTACGAGCAGTACTTC. It translates to CASSRDRSYEQYF. The chain has TRBV10-1 and TRBJ2-7, with 7 bases fitting TRBD1. This CDR3 is built from 13 residues. V lost 6 bases to trimming and J lost 4 bases; unmatched junction nucleotides: 6. Germline CDR1 and CDR2: WNHNN and SYGVQD (reference sequence).

This clonotype was seen only a few times. The V and J genes are TRBV6-4 and TRBJ2-3; a possible D gene is TRBD1 (5 bases). The V gene lost 2 bases and the J gene lost 4 bases, with 7 bases spanning the gap. This CDR3 contains 13 residues. CDR1 and CDR2 (germline): MRHNA, SNTAGT. DNA of the CDR3: TGTGCCAGCAGTGACGCAGGGCCAGATACGCAGTATTTT. This translates into CASSDAGPDTQYF.

This clonotype came up a few times. The chain recombines TRBV30 with TRBJ2-1; possibly TRBD1 for D (5 bases). Judging by the DNA end, TRBJ2-7 fits better; the J call may be wrong. This CDR3 is built from 13 residues. The germline CDR1 and CDR2 sequences are GTSNPN and SVGIG (reference sequence). CDR3 protein: CAWSVDTPYEQYF. The DNA for the CDR3 is TGTGCCTGGAGTGTGGACACTCCCTACGAGCAGTACTTC.

The table lists this clonotype with a few counts. The chain employs TRBV6-5 and TRBJ1-2; D is unclear. Germline lookup yields CDR1 MNHEY and CDR2 SVGAGI. The CDR3 loop spans 13 amino acids. The V end was cut by 7 bases, the J end by 4 bases, with 13 bases between. The CDR3 bases are TGTGCCAGCATTATAGCAGGAGGCTATGGCTACACCTTC. This translates into CASIIAGGYGYTF.

In its sample, this clonotype was seen many times. The CDR3 DNA is TGTGCCAGCAGTCGCACCGACACTGAAGCTTTCTTT. Translation gives CASSRTDTEAFF. The rearrangement joins TRBV6-1 to TRBJ1-1; D uncertain. Germline V gene sequence: CDR1 MNHNS, CDR2 SASEGT. The ends were cut back, 5 bases at V and 3 bases at J, with 7 bases in the middle. The length of the CDR3 is 12 residues.

The chain links TRBV6-1 to TRBJ2-1; 10 positions match TRBD2. The DNA end lines up better with TRBJ2-7; the J call may be wrong. Per the germline V gene, CDR1 is MNHNS and CDR2 is SASEGT. The CDR3 consists of 14 residues. DNA of the CDR3: TGTGCCAGCAAACCGGGACTAGCGTCCTACGAGCAGTACTTC. Protein: CASKPGLASYEQYF.

The chain employs TRBV10-2 and TRBJ1-1, with a possible D match to TRBD1 (6 bases). The CDR3 covers 13 residues. The V gene's germline CDR1 is WSHSY and CDR2 SAAADI. V was clipped by 4 bases and J by 1 base, with 7 bases between them. Here the CDR3 reads CASSGTENTEAFF. DNA for the CDR3: TGCGCCAGCAGTGGGACAGAGAACACTGAAGCTTTCTTT.

On this clonotype itself: A read error may produce the germline difference seen at one junction end. The gene calls are TRBV6-4 and TRBJ2-5; 7 bases map to TRBD2. CDR3 size: 15 residues. Germline values: CDR1 MRHNA, CDR2 SNTAGT. CDR3 nucleotides: TGTGCCAGCAGTGAGGAGAGCGGGGCCCAAGATACCCAGTACTTC. Translated, it gives CASSEESGAQDTQYF.

The chain carries TRBV6-1 and TRBJ2-1; D is undetermined. The CDR3 covers 12 residues. Germline assignment: CDR1 MNHNS and CDR2 SASEGT. The V gene lost 2 bases and the J gene lost 7 bases, with 6 bases spanning the gap. The CDR3 is CASSEWGNEQFF. Written as DNA, the CDR3 is TGTGCCAGCAGTGAATGGGGTAATGAGCAGTTCTTC.

The CDR3 reads CASSLRSSGVVGLAGGDEQFF. CDR3 DNA sequence: TGTGCCAGCAGTTTAAGGTCCTCTGGGGTTGTGGGGCTAGCGGGAGGAGATGAGCAGTTCTTC. The chain employs TRBV27 and TRBJ2-1; 11 bases are shared with TRBD2. CDR3 length: 21 amino acids. Losses at the gene ends were 2 bases for V and 8 bases for J; bases not matched to a gene: 23. Germline V gene sequence: CDR1 MNHEY, CDR2 SMNVEV (reference sequence).

A word on this clonotype: A junction end diverges from the germline sequence, so it may reflect a read error. The CDR3 loop is CASSLAGWLKDTQYF. In nucleotides, the CDR3 is TGTGCCAGCAGCTTGGCGGGGTGGTTGAAAGACACGCAGTATTTC. The chain links TRBV7-2 to TRBJ2-3; D perhaps matches TRBD2 (6 bases). The CDR3 runs 15 residues. Germline lookup yields CDR1 SGHTA and CDR2 FQGNSA. Full variable domain (remainder filled in from reference TRBV7-2 and TRBJ2-3): GAGVSQSPSNKVTEKGKDVELRCDPISGHTALYWYRQSLGQGLEFLIYFQGNSAPDKSGLPSDRFSAERTGGSVSTLTIQRTQQEDSAVYLCASSLAGWLKDTQYFGPGTRLTVL.

This clonotype was recorded a few times. The chain joins TRBV19 to TRBJ2-1; possibly TRBD1 for D (6 bases). CDR1 LNHDA and CDR2 SQIVND come from the germline V gene (reference sequence). V was trimmed by 4 bases and J by 8 bases, leaving 6 bases between them. This CDR3 contains 11 residues. In DNA, the CDR3 is TGTGCCAGTAGTAGGGGGCATGAGCAGTTCTTC. Translated: CASSRGHEQFF.

The chain has TRBV20-1 and TRBJ2-5, with unresolved D. CDR3 length equals 11 residues. Trimming pared 1 base from V and 4 bases from J, leaving 4 bases between. CDR1 and CDR2 (germline): DFQATT, SNEGSKA (reference sequence). DNA for the CDR3: TGCAGTGCTAGAGGGGGAGAGACCCAGTACTTC. This encodes CSARGGETQYF.

By frequency in the sample, this clonotype is medium-sized. The chain combines TRBV6-5 with TRBJ2-2; D may correspond to TRBD1 or TRBD2 (5 bases each). Looked up from germline, CDR1 is MNHEY and CDR2 is SVGAGI. Trimming left V 5 bases short and J 8 bases short, with 18 bases between. The CDR3 has 15 residues. The CDR3 loop reads CASSHQTGAFGELFF. For the CDR3, the DNA is TGTGCCAGCAGTCACCAGACCGGGGCGTTTGGGGAGCTGTTTTTT.

The V gene is TRBV6-1, the J gene TRBJ2-5, with 16 bases aligning to TRBD2. Germline CDR1 and CDR2: MNHNS and SASEGT. CDR3 size: 18 residues. Unmatched junction bases numbered 11, after V lost 8 bases and J lost 2 bases. The CDR3 DNA follows: TGTGCCAGCGGGGGGACTAGCGGGAGGGGGGGGGGGCAAGAGACCCAGTACTTC. It translates to CASGGTSGRGGGQETQYF.

By share of the sample, this clonotype is medium-sized (0.01 to 0.1%). The chain carries TRBV10-3 and TRBJ2-4, with a weak D call TRBD2 (5 bases). This CDR3 has 13 amino acids. Per germline, CDR1 ENHRY and CDR2 SYGVKD. The V end was cut by 4 bases, the J end by 7 bases, with 11 bases between. The CDR3 bases are TGTGCCATCAGTGGGACTCCCGGGAACATTCAGTACTTC. Protein: CAISGTPGNIQYF.

This chain links TRBV6-1 with TRBJ2-6; D gene ambiguous. The CDR3 has 13 amino acids. Trimming shortened V by 6 bases and J by 2 bases, and 5 bases separated the two germline ends. Per germline, CDR1 MNHNS and CDR2 SASEGT. The CDR3 coding sequence is TGTGCCAGCAGCCCCCCTGGGGCCAACGTCCTGACTTTC. It is translated as CASSPPGANVLTF.

This chain uses TRBV10-3 with TRBJ2-1, with D hard to call. The end of the DNA is better explained by TRBJ2-5, so the J call may be wrong. Germline values: CDR1 ENHRY, CDR2 SYGVKD. The CDR3 has 11 residues. Here the CDR3 DNA reads TGTGCCACCCATTTGTTGGAGACCCAGTACTTC. It encodes CATHLLETQYF.

As to this clonotype: An end of the junction differs from the germline gene, which may be a read error. V and J are TRBV27 and TRBJ2-3, with 9 bases aligning to TRBD2. Germline loops: CDR1 MNHEY, CDR2 SMNVEV (reference sequence). The CDR3 sequence is 17 residues long. The CDR3 coding sequence is TGTGCCAGCAGAGCGGGAGGAGGGGGCCGTGACCAAGATACGCAGTATTTC. Its translation is CASRAGGGGRDQDTQYF.

This clonotype appeared once. The gene calls are TRBV20-1 and TRBJ2-1; 9 positions agree with TRBD1. The junction had 12 bases not matched to a gene; V was cut back by 5 bases and J by 10 bases. This CDR3 spans 14 amino acids. Looked up from germline, CDR1 is DFQATT and CDR2 is SNEGSKA (reference sequence). The CDR3 region has the DNA TGCAGTGCTGAGACCGGGACAGGGTTAAGCGAGCAGTTCTTC. Protein: CSAETGTGLSEQFF.

This clonotype was counted once. A read error may explain this, as a much larger clone is one base away. CDR3 protein: CASSQTRGDDEQYF. The CDR3 DNA is TGTGCCAGCAGCCAAACGCGGGGGGACGATGAGCAGTACTTC. The genes are TRBV4-2 and TRBJ2-1; 8 bases fit TRBD2. The J call is uncertain, as TRBJ2-7 better fits the DNA end. Looked up from germline, CDR1 is LGHNA and CDR2 is YNFKEQ. The length of the CDR3 is 14 residues.

V gene TRBV6-5 combines with J gene TRBJ2-1; D call uncertain. The ends were cut back, 2 bases at V and 5 bases at J, with 13 bases in the middle. This CDR3 has 15 residues. In germline, CDR1 is MNHEY, CDR2 SVGAGI. The CDR3: CASSYLLGLNNEQFF. The DNA of the CDR3 is TGTGCCAGCAGTTACCTCCTAGGATTGAACAATGAGCAGTTCTTC.

By share of the sample, this clonotype is medium-sized. V and J are TRBV7-8 and TRBJ2-1, with TRBD1 as a possible D gene (6 bases). The J call may be wrong; the DNA end is better matched by TRBJ2-7. CDR3 length: 14 amino acids. CDR1 and CDR2 from the germline V gene are SGHVS and FQNEAQ. The CDR3 DNA reads TGTGCCAGCAGCTTAAAGGGGGTAATCTACGAGCAGTACTTC. Encoded protein: CASSLKGVIYEQYF.